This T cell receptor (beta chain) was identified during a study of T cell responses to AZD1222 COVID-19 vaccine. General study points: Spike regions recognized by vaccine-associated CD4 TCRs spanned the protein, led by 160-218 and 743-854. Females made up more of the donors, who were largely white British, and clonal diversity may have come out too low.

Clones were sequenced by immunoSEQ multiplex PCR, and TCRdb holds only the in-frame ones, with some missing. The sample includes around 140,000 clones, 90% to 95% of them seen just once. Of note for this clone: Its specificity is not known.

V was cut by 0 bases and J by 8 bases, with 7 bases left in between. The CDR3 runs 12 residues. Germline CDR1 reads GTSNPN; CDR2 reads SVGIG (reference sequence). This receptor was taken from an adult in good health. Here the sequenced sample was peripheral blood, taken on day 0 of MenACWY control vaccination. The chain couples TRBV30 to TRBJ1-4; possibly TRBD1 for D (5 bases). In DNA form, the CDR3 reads TGTGCCTGGAGTGTAGGGGAGGAAAAACTGTTTTTT. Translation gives CAWSVGEEKLFF.